The present T cell receptor (beta chain) was sequenced within a study of a mutant IDH1 vaccine in newly diagnosed glioma. About the research overall: The start of vaccination came 4-6 weeks after radiotherapy alone, or with temozolomide cycles.

The time point denotes: week 11, during vaccination. It was 300 ug of mutant IDH1 20-mer peptide that made up each vaccine dose, given with topical imiquimod. New IDH1-mutant, ATRX-lost WHO grade 3 or 4 astrocytomas occurred in donors. Concerning this clone itself: Its antigen is undetermined.

Repertoires were generated with immunoSEQ multiplex PCR, while TCRdb's copy carries only in-frame clones and drops some. The sample holds 25,000 to 35,000 clones; 90% are singletons and the top ten take about a fifth. General study points: Of the patients, 80% to 95% had vaccine-induced immune responses.

The material was PBMCs, obtained from a glioma patient whose treatment included an IDH1 peptide vaccine. The receptor was isolated from a man younger than 35 with glioma.

In nucleotides, the CDR3 is TGTGCCAGCAGCCCTACTAGCGGTAGCTACAATGAGCAGTTCTTC. Protein sequence: CASSPTSGSYNEQFF. This chain links TRBV5-5 with TRBJ2-1; TRBD2 matches 8 bases. The germline gives CDR1 SGHKS, CDR2 YYEKEE (reference sequence). V was pared by 4 bases and J by 3 bases, with 6 bases of the junction left unmatched. The CDR3 is 15 amino acids.